This TCR beta chain was found in a study of blood T cell repertoires in COVID-19. Study-wide background: Samples came from the United States, Italy and Spain, spanning acute and convalescent COVID-19. PBMCs, B-cell-depleted T cells, or T cells provided the cDNA or gDNA that made up the material.

In the authors' workflow: Cell counts per sample came from amplifying reference gene primers. Generated by immunoSEQ multiplex PCR, the TCRdb table keeps only in-frame clones and is missing some. V and J calls and clone size are those listed in that table; D and trimming were worked out from the DNA. The sample lists about 59,000 clones, 70% to 80% occurring once. This CDR3 is built from 14 residues. The germline V gene encodes CDR1 LGHDT and CDR2 YNNKEL (reference sequence). Trimming stripped 9 bases from V and 8 bases from J, with 17 bases between. The chain is built from TRBV3-1 (or the pseudogene TRBV3-2) and TRBJ1-6; D unresolved. The receptor's source is a human donor in a cohort sampled during active COVID-19. Sequenced input: peripheral blood. The CDR3 loop reads CASEEGSAYSPLHF. The CDR3 coding sequence is TGTGCCAGTGAGGAGGGTTCGGCCTATTCACCCCTCCACTTT.